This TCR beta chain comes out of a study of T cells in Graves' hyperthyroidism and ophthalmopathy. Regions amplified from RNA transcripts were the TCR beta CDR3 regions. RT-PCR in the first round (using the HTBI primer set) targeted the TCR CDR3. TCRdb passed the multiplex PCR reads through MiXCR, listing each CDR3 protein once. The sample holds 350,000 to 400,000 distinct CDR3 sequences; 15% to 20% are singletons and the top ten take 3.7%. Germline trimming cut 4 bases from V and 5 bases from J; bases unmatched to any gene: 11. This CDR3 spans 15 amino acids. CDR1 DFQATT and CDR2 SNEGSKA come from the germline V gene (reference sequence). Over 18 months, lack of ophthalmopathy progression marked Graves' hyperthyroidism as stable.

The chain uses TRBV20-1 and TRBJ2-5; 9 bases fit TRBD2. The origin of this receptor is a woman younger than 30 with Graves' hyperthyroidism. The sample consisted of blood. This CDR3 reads CSATLGAGGAETQYF. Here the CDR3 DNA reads TGCAGTGCTACCCTCGGGGCGGGGGGGGCTGAGACCCAGTACTTC.